A selection of T cell receptor beta chains follows, all from one sample in a study of shared clonotypes between healthy human individuals. This table comes from immunoSEQ multiplex PCR, and its TCRdb copy is limited to in-frame clones, with some not included. The sample carries about 1.1 million clones, 70% to 85% recorded once. The sample comprised memory CD4+ T cells from PBMCs. The source of these receptors is a man between 18 and 29 years old in good health. Some clones in this sample may be carry-over from other donors' samples. The CDR3 runs from the conserved cysteine through the conserved F or W. A D gene is named only where the DNA matches it firmly. The size entry is marked missing in some rows and otherwise reads once, few, many or a size class.

V,J,size,D,DNA,CDR3
TRBV11-3,TRBJ2-2,.,.,TGTGCCAGCAGCATAAACAACAAGGGTAGGATCCCCGGGGAGCTGTTTTTT,CASSINNKGRIPGELFF
TRBV28,TRBJ2-5,.,.,TGTGCCAGCACCCGACGGGCACGGGAGACCCAGTACTTC,CASTRRARETQYF
TRBV23-1,TRBJ1-5,.,.,TGCGCCAGCAGTCAATCACGGGGGTCCCAAGGTCAGCCCCAGCATTTT,CASSQSRGSQGQPQHF
TRBV29-1,TRBJ2-7,.,.,TGCAGCGTTACCGCGGGCTCTCTCTACGAGCAGTACTTC,CSVTAGSLYEQYF
TRBV6-5,TRBJ1-2,.,.,TGTGCCAGCAGTCCGGGTAGCTATGGCTACACCTTC,CASSPGSYGYTF
TRBV15,TRBJ2-5,.,.,TGTGCCACCAGCAGAGACCCCTCGGAGACCCAGTACTTC,CATSRDPSETQYF
TRBV7-9,TRBJ1-1,.,.,TGTGCCAGCAGCTTAGGGGCTGGGGGGCGAGACACTGAAGCTTTCTTT,CASSLGAGGRDTEAFF
TRBV9,TRBJ2-7,.,TRBD1,TGTGCCAGCAGCGTATTTGAGGACAGGGTCTACGAGCAGTACTTC,CASSVFEDRVYEQYF
TRBV5-1,TRBJ2-7,.,.,TGCGCCAGCAGCCCACAGAGCCGAACAGGGCACGAGCAGTACTTC,CASSPQSRTGHEQYF
TRBV28,TRBJ2-5,.,.,TGTGCCAGCATCAGACTAGGGGGGACCCAGTACTTC,CASIRLGGTQYF
TRBV28,TRBJ2-7,.,TRBD1,TGTGCCAGCAGAGAGGACAGGGGACCGATCTCCTACGAGCAGTACTTC,CASREDRGPISYEQYF
TRBV9,TRBJ1-5,once,TRBD1,TGTGCCAGCAGCCCCGGGACAGGGGCAGGGGGGAATCAGCCCCAGCATTTT,CASSPGTGAGGNQPQHF
TRBV5-6,TRBJ1-5,.,.,TGTGCCAGCAGCCCTTCAGGGCGCAATCAGCCCCAGCATTTT,CASSPSGRNQPQHF
TRBV30,TRBJ1-4,.,TRBD1,TGTGCCTGGAGTGTCAACAGGGGGCTAGGGGATTCGACTAATGAAAAACTGTTTTTT,CAWSVNRGLGDSTNEKLFF
TRBV4-1,TRBJ2-2,.,TRBD2,TGCGCCAGCAGCCAAGCGATGGGACTAGCATCCTCCACCGGGGAGCTGTTTTTT,CASSQAMGLASSTGELFF
TRBV6-1,TRBJ2-3,.,.,TGTGCCAGCAGTGAAGCGGTCAGCGCCCGCACAGATACGCAGTATTTT,CASSEAVSARTDTQYF
TRBV4-1,TRBJ2-1,.,.,TGCGCCAGCAGCCTCGGGCGGGGCTCCTACAATGAGCAGTTCTTC,CASSLGRGSYNEQFF
TRBV19,TRBJ1-2,few,.,TGTGCCAGTAGTATTTTTCACCGCGCTAACTATGGCTACACCTTC,CASSIFHRANYGYTF
TRBV7-6,TRBJ1-3,once,.,TGTGCCAGCAGCTTATCCCCGGCGACTCAGGCTGGAAACACCATATATTTT,CASSLSPATQAGNTIYF
TRBV9,TRBJ2-6,.,.,TGTGCCAGCAGCGTAGTGGACTCTGGGGCCAACGTCCTGACTTTC,CASSVVDSGANVLTF
TRBV11-2,TRBJ2-3,.,.,TGTGCCAGCAGGGTGGGCACAGATACGCAGTATTTT,CASRVGTDTQYF
TRBV7-2,TRBJ1-3,.,.,TGTGCCAGCAGCTCCCCCGGCGCCCCGTCCTCTGGAAACACCATATATTTT,CASSSPGAPSSGNTIYF
TRBV6-5,TRBJ1-5,.,TRBD1,TGTGCCAGCAGACTAACAGGGGGTTGGCCCCAGCATTTT,CASRLTGGWPQHF
TRBV30,TRBJ1-2,few,.,TGTGCCTGGAGCCCCTTGGACGGCCCAAACTATGGCTACACCTTC,CAWSPLDGPNYGYTF
TRBV28,TRBJ2-5,.,.,TGTGCCAGCAGGGGGCGCGGAGCCTACCAAGAGACCCAGTACTTC,CASRGRGAYQETQYF
TRBV7-2,TRBJ2-4,.,TRBD2,TGTGCCAGCACCGCGAGCGGGAGTGGTAAAAACATTCAGTACTTC,CASTASGSGKNIQYF
TRBV4-2,TRBJ2-3,.,.,TGTGCCAGCAGCCATCGACGGAACACAGATACGCAGTATTTT,CASSHRRNTDTQYF
TRBV6-1,TRBJ1-2,.,.,TGTGCCAGCAGTGAAGGGCAGACCGCTAACTATGGCTACACCTTC,CASSEGQTANYGYTF
TRBV6-4,TRBJ2-3,.,.,TGTGCCAGCAGTGACTCGAGGGGGGCCGGCTCAGATACGCAGTATTTT,CASSDSRGAGSDTQYF
TRBV5-1,TRBJ1-4,once,.,TGCGCCAGCAGGCGAGACAGCGGGAATGAAAAACTGTTTTTT,CASRRDSGNEKLFF